One sample yielded the 30 T cell receptor beta chains listed below, sequenced in a study of control samples from healthy donors and cancer patients. Here immunoSEQ multiplex PCR was the method, and the copy in TCRdb shows in-frame clones only, minus some. The sample consists of some 130,000 clones, over 75% of them appearing once. Material for sequencing was blood. These TCRs come from a man aged 35 to 55 in good health.

This sequence joins TRBV5-1 and TRBJ2-1; D uncertain. V lost 0 bases and J 3 bases, leaving 7 bases between the germline ends. This CDR3 is built from 14 residues. Germline CDR1 SGHRS, CDR2 YFSETQ. CDR3 sequence (DNA): TGCGCCAGCAGCTTGGCCCAGCGCTACAATGAGCAGTTCTTC. Amino acid sequence: CASSLAQRYNEQFF.

V and J are TRBV28 and TRBJ1-6; possibly TRBD1 for D (6 bases). The V gene's germline CDR1 is MDHEN and CDR2 SYDVKM. This CDR3 region has 14 residues. V shed 3 bases and J shed 8 bases, with 11 bases lying between them. The CDR3, as DNA: TGTGCCAGCAGTTTCAGACAGGACCATTCACCCCTCCACTTT. Encoded protein: CASSFRQDHSPLHF.

The chain employs TRBV9 and TRBJ2-7; TRBD1 matches 8 bases. The CDR3 covers 13 residues. Germline V lookup: CDR1 SGDLS, CDR2 YYNGEE. The V and J ends lost 4 bases and 3 bases, in that order; junction bases with no gene match: 3. CDR3 amino acids: CASSLGQGYEQYF. The CDR3 region has the DNA TGTGCCAGCAGCCTAGGACAGGGCTACGAGCAGTACTTC.

The chain uses TRBV4-1 and TRBJ2-7; TRBD1 agrees at 12 bases. V gave up 4 bases and J gave up 7 bases; unmatched junction bases: 5. There are 14 residues in the CDR3. Germline CDR1 is MGHRA and CDR2 is YSYEKL. The CDR3 loop is CASSRPGQGAEQYF. CDR3 sequence (DNA): TGCGCCAGCAGCCGCCCGGGACAGGGGGCAGAGCAGTACTTC.

This sequence joins TRBV5-1 and TRBJ2-7, with D perhaps being TRBD1 or TRBD2 (5 bases each). This CDR3 contains 13 residues. The germline V gene has CDR1 SGHRS and CDR2 YFSETQ. Trimming cost V 0 bases and J 7 bases, with 11 bases left between them. The CDR3 nucleotides are TGCGCCAGCAGCTTGGACCCAGAGGGGGAGCAGTACTTC. Amino acid sequence: CASSLDPEGEQYF.

The V call is TRBV4-1, the J call TRBJ2-5; 8 bases are shared with TRBD2. The CDR3 totals 15 residues. The trim removed 4 bases at V and 2 bases at J, leaving 6 bases unmatched. CDR1 MGHRA and CDR2 YSYEKL come from the germline V gene. The CDR3 DNA reads as TGCGCCAGCAGCCGAGCGGGGGCAGGACAAGAGACCCAGTACTTC. This encodes CASSRAGAGQETQYF.

V is TRBV11-1 and J is TRBJ1-3, with D tentatively TRBD1 (6 bases). CDR1 SGHAT and CDR2 FQDESV come from the germline V gene (reference sequence). The V and J ends lost 6 bases and 5 bases respectively, with 17 bases between them. The CDR3 has 15 amino acids. CDR3 nucleotides: TGTGCCAGCAGTTCTACCGGGACAACTCGAAACACCATATATTTT. It codes for CASSSTGTTRNTIYF.

This chain uses TRBV5-1 with TRBJ2-7; TRBD2 aligns across 7 bases. The V gene's germline CDR1 is SGHRS and CDR2 YFSETQ. CDR3 length equals 14 residues. Trimming took 4 bases from V and 7 from J; bases not matched to a gene: 11. The chain's CDR3 is CASSSAGAVGEQYF. The DNA of the CDR3 is TGCGCCAGCAGCAGTGCGGGAGCCGTGGGTGAGCAGTACTTC.

V is TRBV24-1 and J is TRBJ2-1; 10 nucleotides line up with TRBD2. The germline V gene has CDR1 KGHDR and CDR2 SFDVKD. V gave up 5 bases and J gave up 7 bases; unmatched junction bases: 13. CDR3 length: 17 amino acids. CDR3 loop: CATSALPQSGGANEQFF. Written as DNA, the CDR3 is TGTGCCACCAGTGCCCTACCCCAGAGCGGGGGGGCAAATGAGCAGTTCTTC.

V gene TRBV18 combines with J gene TRBJ2-3, with unresolved D. Germline CDR1 KGHSH, CDR2 LQKENI. The V and J ends lost 0 bases and 8 bases respectively, with 15 bases between them. The CDR3 totals 15 residues. The CDR3 DNA reads TGTGCCAGCTCACCACCGAACAACAAGATGGTTACGCAGTATTTT. As protein: CASSPPNNKMVTQYF.

This clone was seen just once. V and J are TRBV5-6 and TRBJ2-2, with TRBD1 matching 8 bases. The CDR3 length is 15 residues. V was pared by 1 base and J by 7 bases, with 6 bases of the junction left unmatched. Per germline, CDR1 SGHDT and CDR2 YYEEEE. Here the CDR3 reads CASSLRQGAVGELFF. CDR3 DNA: TGTGCCAGCAGCTTGCGGCAGGGGGCCGTCGGGGAGCTGTTTTTT.

The chain has TRBV11-2 and TRBJ2-7; no reliable D call. The CDR3 is 12 amino acids. V dropped 0 bases and J dropped 6 bases, with 6 bases sitting between them. Per the germline V gene, CDR1 is SGHAT and CDR2 is FQNNGV. The CDR3 DNA reads as TGTGCCAGCAGCTTAGATTCAGCCGAGCAGTACTTC. Protein: CASSLDSAEQYF.

The V call is TRBV29-1, the J call TRBJ2-3, with D maybe TRBD2 (6 bases). Germline CDR1 and CDR2: SQVTM and ANQGSEA. The length of the CDR3 is 11 residues. The V gene lost 5 bases and the J gene lost 3 bases, with 6 bases spanning the gap. DNA of the CDR3: TGCAGCGTTCGGGGGACAGATACGCAGTATTTT. Amino acids: CSVRGTDTQYF.

The DNA of the CDR3 is TGTGCCAGCAGTTACCGCGGGACAGGGGGCCGAGAGACCCAGTACTTC. Translation: CASSYRGTGGRETQYF. V usage is TRBV6-2 or TRBV6-3 and J usage is TRBJ2-5; 12 positions agree with TRBD1. There are 16 residues in the CDR3. V shed 2 bases, J shed 4 bases, and the junction held 5 bases outside the gene matches. Germline CDR1 is MNHEY and CDR2 is SVGEGT.

The gene calls are TRBV19 and TRBJ2-1; D is unresolved. Germline CDR1 and CDR2: LNHDA and SQIVND (reference sequence). This CDR3 is built from 15 residues. With 7 bases removed from V and 5 bases from J, the gap between germline ends came to 18 bases. In nucleotides, the CDR3 is TGTGCCAGTACCCAGTCGGATGGGCTACACAATGAGCAGTTCTTC. It translates to CASTQSDGLHNEQFF.

By its share, this clone is medium-sized. The chain uses TRBV7-9 and TRBJ1-5; D is possibly TRBD1 (6 bases). This CDR3 comprises 15 residues. Germline V lookup: CDR1 SEHNR, CDR2 FQNEAQ (reference sequence). With 4 bases removed from V and 6 bases from J, the gap between germline ends came to 16 bases. Written as DNA, the CDR3 is TGTGCCAGCAGCTCGGAACAGGGTCTTGGTCAGCCCCAGCATTTT. Translated: CASSSEQGLGQPQHF.

This chain joins TRBV19 and TRBJ2-3, with no clear D. The CDR3 runs 14 residues. Trimming cost V 6 bases and J 5 bases, with 15 bases left between them. CDR1 is LNHDA, CDR2 SQIVND, per germline (reference sequence). The CDR3, as DNA: TGTGCCAGTAGGGGCAGGCAGCTCATAGATACGCAGTATTTT. Its translation is CASRGRQLIDTQYF.

The gene calls are TRBV7-9 and TRBJ2-2; D is unresolved. The CDR3 consists of 14 residues. Looked up from germline, CDR1 is SEHNR and CDR2 is FQNEAQ (reference sequence). Trimming cost V 4 bases and J 1 base, with 7 bases left between them. Here the CDR3 DNA reads TGTGCCAGCAGCTCCCGGTGGAACACCGGGGAGCTGTTTTTT. Its translation is CASSSRWNTGELFF.

This chain connects TRBV20-1 to TRBJ1-1; D gene uncertain. The CDR3 is 11 residues long. The ends were cut back, 2 bases at V and 11 bases at J, with 12 bases in the middle. Germline lookup yields CDR1 DFQATT and CDR2 SNEGSKA (reference sequence). The CDR3 nucleotides are TGCAGTGCTAGAAAGTCCAGAGGGGCTTTCTTT. It yields the protein CSARKSRGAFF.

This rearrangement joins TRBV2 to TRBJ2-1; no clear D. The CDR3 is 13 amino acids. Trimming removed 6 bases from V and 6 bases from J, with 12 bases in between. Germline V lookup: CDR1 SNHLY, CDR2 FYNNEI. In DNA form, the CDR3 reads TGTGCCAGCAGCGCCTGGTTGGCCAATGAGCAGTTCTTC. This translates into CASSAWLANEQFF.

The chain is built from TRBV6-5 and TRBJ2-2; perhaps TRBD2 as D (5 bases). Germline CDR1 and CDR2: MNHEY and SVGAGI. V lost 6 bases, J lost 1 base, and 12 bases lay in between. The CDR3 is 15 amino acids. The CDR3, as DNA: TGTGCCAGCAGACCTGTTCGGGGGAACACCGGGGAGCTGTTTTTT. Translating gives CASRPVRGNTGELFF.

This clone was counted once. In nucleotides, the CDR3 is TGTGCCAGCGAACGGGGGGCCCCTCCAGGCGGGGAGCTGTTTTTT. It encodes CASERGAPPGGELFF. The chain uses TRBV6-5 and TRBJ2-2; possibly TRBD2 for D (7 bases). The length of the CDR3 is 15 residues. Germline CDR1 and CDR2: MNHEY and SVGAGI. V shed 8 bases and J shed 7 bases, with 20 bases lying between them.

The chain is built from TRBV27 and TRBJ2-1; perhaps TRBD2 as D (6 bases). The CDR3 is 13 residues long. The V end lost 2 bases, the J end lost 9 bases, and 11 bases lay between the germline ends. The germline gives CDR1 MNHEY, CDR2 SMNVEV (reference sequence). CDR3: CASSLRLVGEQFF. The CDR3 DNA reads as TGTGCCAGCAGTTTAAGACTAGTCGGTGAGCAGTTCTTC.

The V gene is TRBV2, the J gene TRBJ2-7; no definite D call. This CDR3 is built from 13 residues. The V end was cut by 4 bases, the J end by 4 bases, with 11 bases between. The germline V gene encodes CDR1 SNHLY and CDR2 FYNNEI. The CDR3 DNA reads as TGTGCCAGCAGTGTGGTTGGGGAATACGAGCAGTACTTC. Translation gives CASSVVGEYEQYF.

The chain recombines TRBV19 with TRBJ1-6; D gene ambiguous. Germline loops: CDR1 LNHDA, CDR2 SQIVND (reference sequence). The CDR3 has 13 residues. The V gene lost 3 bases and the J gene lost 7 bases, with 7 bases spanning the gap. The CDR3 DNA follows: TGTGCCAGTAGTATTTTGAGGAATTCACCCCTCCACTTT. Residues: CASSILRNSPLHF.

The chain links TRBV11-2 to TRBJ1-2; no clear D gene. This CDR3 region has 12 residues. Germline CDR1 reads SGHAT; CDR2 reads FQNNGV. V was clipped by 3 bases and J by 7 bases, with 9 bases between them. In DNA form, the CDR3 reads TGTGCCAGCAGCTTCGATTGGGGTGGCTACACCTTC. Translated: CASSFDWGGYTF. Drawing the rest from reference TRBV11-2 and TRBJ1-2, the complete variable domain is EAGVAQSPRYKIIEKRQSVAFWCNPISGHATLYWYQQILGQGPKLLIQFQNNGVVDDSQLPKDRFSAERLKGVDSTLKIQPAKLEDSAVYLCASSFDWGGYTFGSGTRLTVV.

The chain joins TRBV7-9 to TRBJ2-1; D gene ambiguous. V lost 10 bases and J 0 bases, leaving 13 bases between the germline ends. CDR1 and CDR2 (germline): SEHNR, FQNEAQ (reference sequence). CDR3 length: 14 residues. This chain's CDR3 is CATQTASSYNEQFF. CDR3 DNA sequence: TGTGCCACCCAGACTGCCAGCTCCTACAATGAGCAGTTCTTC.

V gene TRBV12-3 or TRBV12-4 combines with J gene TRBJ1-2, with unresolved D. Trimming shortened V by 3 bases and J by 2 bases, and 7 bases separated the two germline ends. The CDR3 sequence is 13 residues long. The DNA of the CDR3 is TGTGCCAGCAGTTTTCGGCAGAACTATGGCTACACCTTC. Translated, it gives CASSFRQNYGYTF.

The chain employs TRBV5-1 and TRBJ1-4, with D maybe TRBD1 (5 bases). CDR3 size: 14 residues. Germline CDR1 is SGHRS and CDR2 is YFSETQ. Trimming pared 2 bases from V and 6 bases from J, leaving 11 bases between. As DNA, the CDR3 is TGCGCCAGCAGCTTTTGGGGGTCTGATGAAAAACTGTTTTTT. The encoded protein is CASSFWGSDEKLFF.

V is TRBV7-6 and J is TRBJ2-3, with 11 bases lining up with TRBD2. Germline trimming cut 5 bases from V and 2 bases from J; bases unmatched to any gene: 6. The CDR3 is made up of 16 amino acids. Germline CDR1 SGHVS, CDR2 FNYEAQ. CDR3 sequence (DNA): TGTGCCAGCAGCATTAGCGGGGGGGGTTACACAGATACGCAGTATTTT. Protein product: CASSISGGGYTDTQYF.